The present entry profiles one T cell receptor beta chain with its context. Its antigen is not known. This entry comes from a study of shared clonotypes between healthy human individuals. This CDR3 region has 15 residues. V lost 0 bases to trimming and J lost 4 bases; unmatched junction nucleotides: 6. Germline lookup yields CDR1 MGHRA and CDR2 YSYEKL. Naive-designated CD8 cells lacked CD45RO, were positively enriched for CCR7, and omitted terminally differentiated effector memory CD45RA+ cells. All donors were healthy HIV-negative adults lacking recent acute infections or vaccinations. Notes on the study in general: An effect of sequencing depth on clonotype sharing among donors was expected.

Profiled with immunoSEQ multiplex PCR; TCRdb holds only in-frame clones, not every one. The table includes 1.5 million to 2.5 million clones, less than 95% detected once. This clonotype was obtained from a man in his late teens or twenties in good health. The chain joins TRBV4-1 to TRBJ2-7; 7 positions agree with TRBD2. Sequencing was carried out using naive CD8+ T cells sorted from blood. The CDR3 bases are TGCGCCAGCAGCCAAGACCGGGGGGATCCGTACGAGCAGTACTTC. Its protein product is CASSQDRGDPYEQYF.